The 20 T cell receptor beta chains in this list originate from one sample, sequenced in a study of T cell changes during pregnancy in multiple sclerosis. Profiled with immunoSEQ multiplex PCR; TCRdb holds only in-frame clones, not every one. The sample includes around 31,000 clones, about 92% of them seen just once. Sequencing was performed on CD4+ T cells from peripheral blood mononuclear cells, taken in the second trimester of pregnancy. The receptor set was obtained from a female donor with multiple sclerosis, enrolled in a pregnancy study.

This chain links TRBV2 with TRBJ2-1, with 8 bases matching TRBD2. CDR3 length: 13 residues. V was clipped by 5 bases and J by 8 bases; unmatched bases: 5. Germline loops: CDR1 SNHLY, CDR2 FYNNEI. CDR3 amino acids: CASSPGLGDEQFF. The CDR3 DNA follows: TGTGCCAGCAGTCCGGGACTAGGGGATGAGCAGTTCTTC. Supplemented by reference TRBV2 and TRBJ2-1, the full variable domain reads EPEVTQTPSHQVTQMGQEVILRCVPISNHLYFYWYRQILGQKVEFLVSFYNNEISEKSEIFDDQFSVERPDGSNFTLKIRSTKLEDSAMYFCASSPGLGDEQFFGPGTRLTVL.

The gene calls are TRBV5-5 and TRBJ1-4, with 9 positions matching TRBD1. Looked up from germline, CDR1 is SGHKS and CDR2 is YYEKEE (reference sequence). V lost 2 bases, J lost 8 bases, and 7 bases stayed unmatched. The CDR3 contains 15 residues. DNA of the CDR3: TGTGCCAGCAGCTTTCCGGGACAGGGCAGGGAAAAACTGTTTTTT. Its translation is CASSFPGQGREKLFF.

This clone was picked up a small number of times. This rearrangement joins TRBV30 to TRBJ2-5; maybe TRBD2 (6 bases). The CDR3 length is 16 residues. CDR1 GTSNPN and CDR2 SVGIG come from the germline V gene (reference sequence). Trimming left V 1 base short and J 2 bases short, with 17 bases between. The CDR3 region has the DNA TGTGCCTGGAGTGGAGGGCCATCCCGGGGGCAAGAGACCCAGTACTTC. Protein product: CAWSGGPSRGQETQYF.

This clone was recorded once. The genes are TRBV15 and TRBJ1-3; 7 bases align to TRBD1. V dropped 3 bases and J dropped 0; count of bases not matched to a gene: 5. This CDR3 has 16 amino acids. The germline V gene encodes CDR1 LNHNV and CDR2 YYDKDF (reference sequence). CDR3 protein: CATSSGGQYSGNTIYF. CDR3 nucleotide sequence: TGTGCCACCAGCAGTGGGGGACAGTACTCTGGAAACACCATATATTTT.

The chain recombines TRBV5-1 with TRBJ1-1, with 8 nucleotides matching TRBD1. Germline V gene data show CDR1 as SGHRS and CDR2 as YFSETQ. The CDR3 sequence is 18 residues long. After removal of 0 bases from V and 1 base from J, the junction contained 11 bases not matched to a gene. This chain's CDR3 is CASSLGGDRRVRNTEAFF. CDR3 bases: TGCGCCAGCAGCTTGGGCGGGGACAGGCGTGTTCGGAACACTGAAGCTTTCTTT.

The V and J genes are TRBV14 and TRBJ2-1, with TRBD2 identical over 11 bases. The CDR3 totals 16 residues. Germline values: CDR1 SGHDN, CDR2 FVKESK. With 5 bases clipped from V and 4 bases from J, the junction kept 7 bases outside the gene matches. The CDR3: CASSGRTSGPYNEQFF. Written as DNA, the CDR3 is TGTGCCAGCAGCGGGCGGACTAGCGGGCCTTACAATGAGCAGTTCTTC.

The V call is TRBV6-1, the J call TRBJ2-7; 7 bases are a match to TRBD2. Germline CDR1 and CDR2: MNHNS and SASEGT. The CDR3 loop spans 16 amino acids. V was clipped by 3 bases and J by 9 bases; unmatched bases: 17. The CDR3 region is CASSDLSREPGGGQYF. CDR3 coding DNA: TGTGCCAGCAGTGATCTTTCGCGGGAGCCGGGAGGCGGGCAGTACTTC.

This clone was counted between two and nine times. The rearrangement uses TRBV5-1 and TRBJ2-5; D remains unclear. CDR1 is SGHRS, CDR2 YFSETQ, per germline. The CDR3 loop spans 13 amino acids. Deletions cut 2 bases from V and 2 bases from J, with 7 bases between. CDR3 protein: CASSLNLQETQYF. The CDR3 bases are TGCGCCAGCAGCTTAAACTTGCAAGAGACCCAGTACTTC.

The genes are TRBV29-1 and TRBJ1-1; D remains ambiguous. Germline-derived CDR1 and CDR2 are SQVTM and ANQGSEA. V lost 4 bases, J lost 1 base, and 10 bases lay in between. This CDR3 contains 13 residues. The chain's CDR3 is CSVGVAKNTEAFF. The DNA of the CDR3 is TGCAGCGTTGGTGTAGCGAAGAACACTGAAGCTTTCTTT. The full variable domain, with the rest looked up from reference TRBV29-1 and TRBJ1-1, is SAVISQKPSRDICQRGTSLTIQCQVDSQVTMMFWYRQQPGQSLTLIATANQGSEATYESGFVIDKFPISRPNLTFSTLTVSNMSPEDSSIYLCSVGVAKNTEAFFGQGTRLTVV.

The chain has TRBV7-2 and TRBJ2-5, with 15 bases matching TRBD2. Germline lookup yields CDR1 SGHTA and CDR2 FQGNSA. J was trimmed by 4 bases and V by 4 bases; bases with no gene match: 7. This CDR3 comprises 17 residues. The CDR3 region has the DNA TGTGCCAGCAGCTCTGGACTAGCGGGAGGGCCGAGAGAGACCCAGTACTTC. It is translated as CASSSGLAGGPRETQYF.

This chain connects TRBV6-1 to TRBJ2-7; TRBD1 aligns across 7 bases. Trimming cost V 4 bases and J 6 bases; bases outside gene matches: 15. This CDR3 contains 16 residues. The germline gives CDR1 MNHNS, CDR2 SASEGT. This chain's CDR3 is CASSGQGTGSGREQYF. The CDR3 DNA reads as TGTGCCAGCAGTGGACAGGGCACAGGCTCGGGGCGCGAGCAGTACTTC.

V gene TRBV6-6 combines with J gene TRBJ1-2, with 7 bases lining up with TRBD1. This CDR3 region has 14 residues. Germline CDR1 is MNHNY and CDR2 is SVGAGI (reference sequence). V was clipped by 6 bases and J by 2 bases; unmatched bases: 6. DNA for the CDR3: TGTGCCAGCAGGGACAGGTCCCTGAACTATGGCTACACCTTC. Amino acid sequence: CASRDRSLNYGYTF.

V and J are TRBV19 and TRBJ1-2, with TRBD1 matching 7 bases. J lost 3 bases, V lost 5 bases, and 6 bases had no gene match. Germline CDR1 and CDR2: LNHDA and SQIVND (reference sequence). The CDR3 is 14 amino acids. The chain's CDR3 is CASSPAGGDYGYTF. The CDR3 DNA follows: TGTGCCAGTAGTCCGGCAGGGGGTGACTATGGCTACACCTTC. Variable domain in full (rest from reference TRBV19 and TRBJ1-2): DGGITQSPKYLFRKEGQNVTLSCEQNLNHDAMYWYRQDPGQGLRLIYYSQIVNDFQKGDIAEGYSVSREKKESFPLTVTSAQKNPTAFYLCASSPAGGDYGYTFGSGTRLTVV.

CDR3 sequence reads: CASSLTLARGTGELFF. The DNA of the CDR3 is TGCGCCAGCAGCTTAACACTAGCGAGGGGAACCGGGGAGCTGTTTTTT. The genes are TRBV5-1 and TRBJ2-2, with 7 nucleotides matching TRBD2. In germline, CDR1 is SGHRS, CDR2 YFSETQ. Trimming cost V 2 bases and J 5 bases; bases outside gene matches: 9. The CDR3 spans 16 residues.

The V and J genes are TRBV10-3 and TRBJ2-5, with 9 bases lining up with TRBD1. The J call may be incorrect, as the DNA end agrees better with TRBJ2-7. The CDR3 runs 13 residues. Germline V gives CDR1 ENHRY, CDR2 SYGVKD. The CDR3 DNA sequence: TGTGCCATCGCGGTGGACAGGGGCCACGAGCAGTACTTC. Amino acid sequence: CAIAVDRGHEQYF.

The chain links TRBV5-1 to TRBJ1-4; possibly TRBD1 for D (5 bases). V was shortened by 0 bases and J by 3 bases, with 15 bases between the two germline ends. CDR1 SGHRS and CDR2 YFSETQ come from the germline V gene. The CDR3 contains 17 residues. The CDR3 here is CASSLAGVGVANEKLFF. The CDR3 DNA reads TGCGCCAGCAGCTTGGCCGGAGTAGGGGTGGCTAATGAAAAACTGTTTTTT.

The chain carries TRBV27 and TRBJ1-2, with no clear D. Trimming removed 0 bases at V and 3 bases at J, with 8 bases between. The CDR3 length is 14 residues. CDR1 is MNHEY, CDR2 SMNVEV, per germline (reference sequence). In DNA form, the CDR3 reads TGTGCCAGCAGTTTATCGCTCGGGGACTATGGCTACACCTTC. Translating gives CASSLSLGDYGYTF.

V is TRBV19 and J is TRBJ1-1; a possible D gene is TRBD1 (5 bases). Per germline, CDR1 LNHDA and CDR2 SQIVND (reference sequence). V was trimmed by 3 bases and J by 3 bases, leaving 8 bases between them. The CDR3 loop spans 13 amino acids. The CDR3 region has the DNA TGTGCCAGTAGTATGAAAGGGGACACTGAAGCTTTCTTT. Translating it yields CASSMKGDTEAFF.

This chain uses TRBV28 with TRBJ2-7; possible D gene TRBD2, 6 bases. V shed 7 bases and J shed 3 bases, with 16 bases lying between them. CDR1 is MDHEN and CDR2 is SYDVKM in the germline V gene. The CDR3 sequence is 14 residues long. The DNA of the CDR3 is TGTGCCAGCAAGGGGACGGGACTTAACTACGAGCAGTACTTC. It encodes CASKGTGLNYEQYF.

This clone was detected once. V usage is TRBV27 and J usage is TRBJ2-2, with D perhaps TRBD1 (6 bases). Trimming left V 6 bases short and J 1 base short, with 9 bases between. CDR3 size: 14 residues. Looked up from germline, CDR1 is MNHEY and CDR2 is SMNVEV (reference sequence). Written as DNA, the CDR3 is TGTGCCAGCAGCCCCAGGGGGAACACCGGGGAGCTGTTTTTT. This codes for CASSPRGNTGELFF.